These 27 T cell receptor beta chains came from one sample sequenced in a study of blood T cell repertoires in COVID-19. Repertoires were generated with immunoSEQ multiplex PCR, while TCRdb's copy carries only in-frame clones and drops some. The table has some 230,000 clones, 70% to 85% seen once. Sequenced: PBMCs or T cells enriched from blood (not recorded which). These receptors originate from a man aged 40-49 years who had recovered from COVID-19.

The rearrangement links TRBV7-3 to TRBJ2-1; 8 nucleotides agree with TRBD2. Looked up from germline, CDR1 is SGHTA and CDR2 is FQGTGA. This CDR3 spans 15 amino acids. V lost 5 bases and J lost 4; bases outside the gene matches: 7. The CDR3 spells CASSLPLAGYNEQFF. DNA of the CDR3: TGTGCCAGCAGCCTCCCTCTAGCGGGTTACAATGAGCAGTTCTTC.

This chain uses TRBV27 with TRBJ2-3; 11 bases are a match to TRBD1. Germline CDR1 and CDR2: MNHEY and SMNVEV (reference sequence). The CDR3 consists of 18 residues. V lost 5 bases to trimming and J lost 5 bases; unmatched junction nucleotides: 15. CDR3 region: CASSRTGGSGTHRDTQYF. In nucleotides, the CDR3 is TGTGCCAGCAGTCGGACAGGGGGCTCGGGCACACACAGAGATACGCAGTATTTT.

The chain employs TRBV24-1 and TRBJ2-1; D is uncertain. In germline, CDR1 is KGHDR, CDR2 SFDVKD. V lost 9 bases and J lost 0, with 11 bases in between. The CDR3 sequence is 14 residues long. The CDR3: CATLQTSSYNEQFF. The CDR3 DNA follows: TGTGCCACCCTCCAGACAAGCTCCTACAATGAGCAGTTCTTC.

This chain joins TRBV4-2 and TRBJ2-5, with TRBD2 as a possible D gene (7 bases). The CDR3 has 16 residues. CDR1 is LGHNA and CDR2 is YNFKEQ in the germline V gene. Between the trimmed V and J ends, which lost 1 base and 5 bases, there was a span of 17 bases. The chain's CDR3 is CASSQGGLGGRETQYF. The CDR3 bases are TGTGCCAGCAGCCAAGGAGGACTAGGGGGGCGGGAGACCCAGTACTTC.

This clone has just a few counts. This chain joins TRBV4-1 and TRBJ2-3; no definite D call. This CDR3 has 14 amino acids. Germline assignment: CDR1 MGHRA and CDR2 YSYEKL. V was clipped by 1 base and J by 2 bases, with 7 bases between them. In DNA, the CDR3 is TGCGCCAGCAGCCAAGCACTTCTCACAGATACGCAGTATTTT. Its protein is CASSQALLTDTQYF.

The chain combines TRBV27 with TRBJ2-7; 9 bases are shared with TRBD1. Germline V gene lookup returns CDR1 MNHEY and CDR2 SMNVEV (reference sequence). V trimming: 4 bases; J trimming: 3 bases; junction bases outside the gene matches: 7. The CDR3 length is 15 residues. The DNA of the CDR3 is TGTGCCAGCAGTTATGCCGGGACAGGGCACTACGAGCAGTACTTC. As protein: CASSYAGTGHYEQYF.

The chain carries TRBV7-9 and TRBJ1-4, with D hard to call. The CDR3 length is 14 residues. Trimming took off 3 bases at V and 12 bases at J, with 17 bases between the two ends. CDR1 SEHNR and CDR2 FQNEAQ come from the germline V gene (reference sequence). CDR3: CASSLGSGHSELFF. CDR3 sequence (DNA): TGTGCCAGCAGCTTGGGCAGCGGGCACTCGGAACTGTTTTTT.

The chain is built from TRBV29-1 and TRBJ2-1, with 10 bases aligning to TRBD2. CDR1 and CDR2 from the germline V gene are SQVTM and ANQGSEA. The CDR3 spans 16 residues. With V trimmed by 1 base and J by 9 bases, 12 bases remained unmatched. CDR3 in amino acids: CSVEGASGRLLGEQFF. CDR3 DNA sequence: TGCAGCGTTGAAGGGGCTAGCGGGAGATTATTGGGTGAGCAGTTCTTC.

The chain combines TRBV28 with TRBJ1-2, with 7 bases aligning to TRBD1. V gave up 6 bases and J gave up 4 bases; unmatched junction bases: 8. Germline V gene sequence: CDR1 MDHEN, CDR2 SYDVKM. This CDR3 is built from 14 residues. Written as DNA, the CDR3 is TGTGCCAGCAGCTTAAGGGGGCGCGGCTATGGCTACACCTTC. Translated: CASSLRGRGYGYTF.

This clone was recorded a few times. This rearrangement joins TRBV5-4 to TRBJ1-2; no clear D gene. The V gene lost 9 bases and the J gene lost 0 bases, with 9 bases spanning the gap. The germline gives CDR1 SGHNT, CDR2 YYREEE (reference sequence). This CDR3 region has 12 residues. CDR3 nucleotide sequence: TGTGCCACCCATCCAGCTAACTATGGCTACACCTTC. Amino acids: CATHPANYGYTF. The whole variable domain, filled in from reference TRBV5-4 and TRBJ1-2, reads ETGVTQSPTHLIKTRGQQVTLRCSSQSGHNTVSWYQQALGQGPQFIFQYYREEENGRGNFPPRFSGLQFPNYSSELNVNALELDDSALYLCATHPANYGYTFGSGTRLTVV.

The chain is built from TRBV28 and TRBJ1-2; tentative D call: TRBD1 (6 bases). V lost 10 bases and J 5 bases, leaving 17 bases between the germline ends. Germline assignment: CDR1 MDHEN and CDR2 SYDVKM. The CDR3 loop spans 13 amino acids. The CDR3 loop is CAIPQGTGYGYTF. The CDR3 DNA reads TGTGCCATTCCCCAGGGGACGGGGTATGGCTACACCTTC.

The chain has TRBV5-5 and TRBJ1-1, with TRBD1 as a possible D gene (6 bases). Trimming shortened V by 4 bases and J by 5 bases, and 15 bases separated the two germline ends. The CDR3 length is 14 residues. Germline lookup yields CDR1 SGHKS and CDR2 YYEKEE (reference sequence). The CDR3: CASSPRGGRTEAFF. CDR3 coding DNA: TGTGCCAGCAGCCCGCGTGGGGGCAGGACTGAAGCTTTCTTT.

J is TRBJ1-2 and V is TRBV19, with TRBD1 matching 9 bases. J lost 3 bases, V lost 9 bases, and 11 bases had no gene match. Per the germline V gene, CDR1 is LNHDA and CDR2 is SQIVND (reference sequence). The CDR3 runs 15 residues. The CDR3 is CASVTGGPSHYGYTF. The DNA for the CDR3 is TGTGCCAGCGTGACAGGGGGTCCTTCCCACTATGGCTACACCTTC.

The chain's CDR3 is CASSTSGHYTEAFF. For the CDR3, the DNA is TGTGCCAGTAGTACCTCTGGGCACTACACTGAAGCTTTCTTT. The J gene is TRBJ1-1, the V gene TRBV19; D is unclear. Germline CDR1 LNHDA, CDR2 SQIVND (reference sequence). CDR3 length: 14 residues. V was shortened by 4 bases and J by 3 bases, with 12 bases between the two germline ends.

V is TRBV7-2 and J is TRBJ1-2, with 7 bases lining up with TRBD1. V lost 5 bases to trimming and J lost 0 bases; unmatched junction nucleotides: 3. The CDR3 sequence is 14 residues long. Looked up from germline, CDR1 is SGHTA and CDR2 is FQGNSA. CDR3 bases: TGTGCCAGCAGCCCTGGGACAGCTAACTATGGCTACACCTTC. This translates into CASSPGTANYGYTF.

This clone was recorded at least ten times. V gene TRBV9 combines with J gene TRBJ1-2, with a possible D match to TRBD1 (5 bases). From germline, CDR1 is SGDLS and CDR2 YYNGEE. V lost 0 bases and J lost 3, with 9 bases in between. This CDR3 has 14 residues. CDR3 amino acids: CASSVGDYDYGYTF. The CDR3 DNA is TGTGCCAGCAGCGTAGGGGACTACGACTATGGCTACACCTTC.

This chain joins TRBV12-5 and TRBJ2-3; possible D gene TRBD2, 5 bases. Germline V gene lookup returns CDR1 LGHNT and CDR2 FRNRAP. CDR3 length equals 12 residues. The germline V and J ends were trimmed by 6 bases and 3 bases, with 7 bases remaining between them. CDR3 bases: TGTGCTAGTGGCTGGGAGACAGATACGCAGTATTTT. As protein: CASGWETDTQYF.

This sequence joins TRBV18 and TRBJ2-1, with a tentative D call TRBD1 (6 bases). This CDR3 is 16 amino acids long. Deletions cut 6 bases from V and 1 base from J, with 16 bases between. The V gene's germline CDR1 is KGHSH and CDR2 LQKENI. This CDR3 is CASSPQGRGSYNEQFF. The CDR3 bases are TGTGCCAGCTCCCCTCAGGGGAGAGGGTCCTACAATGAGCAGTTCTTC.

The CDR3 DNA is TGTGCCAGCAGTTACCCCACATGGCGGGGACCGCAGACTGAAGCTTTCTTT. This translates into CASSYPTWRGPQTEAFF. The J gene is TRBJ1-1, the V gene TRBV6-2 or TRBV6-3, with D perhaps TRBD1 (5 bases). The CDR3 length is 17 residues. Germline V CDR1 and CDR2: MNHEY, SVGEGT. The ends were cut back, 2 bases at V and 5 bases at J, with 21 bases in the middle.

This sequence joins TRBV12-3 or TRBV12-4 and TRBJ1-2; D not certain. The CDR3 consists of 13 residues. The V gene lost 3 bases and the J gene lost 4 bases, with 9 bases spanning the gap. The CDR3 spells CASSFHSTYGYTF. The DNA of the CDR3 is TGTGCCAGCAGTTTTCATTCTACCTATGGCTACACCTTC.

This clone was seen only a few times. CDR3 sequence reads: CASTQFNEQFF. CDR3 sequence (DNA): TGTGCCAGTACCCAATTCAATGAGCAGTTCTTC. The J gene is TRBJ2-1, the V gene TRBV19; D unresolved. Germline V CDR1 and CDR2: LNHDA, SQIVND (reference sequence). V was shortened by 7 bases and J by 6 bases, with 7 bases between the two germline ends. The CDR3 contains 11 residues.

A few counts support this clone. The chain has TRBV28 and TRBJ1-1; the match to TRBD1 covers 8 bases. The ends lost 6 bases at V and 3 bases at J; junction bases unmatched: 15. The CDR3 extends over 17 amino acids. Germline V gene sequence: CDR1 MDHEN, CDR2 SYDVKM. The CDR3 reads CASSPVGQASADTEAFF. CDR3 DNA: TGTGCCAGCAGCCCAGTGGGACAGGCCTCGGCGGACACTGAAGCTTTCTTT.

Note on this clone: Additional DNA sequences in this sample encode the identical CDR3. The CDR3: CASSFGGNSPLHF. Here the CDR3 DNA reads TGCGCCAGCAGCTTTGGGGGCAATTCACCCCTCCACTTT. The chain employs TRBV5-1 and TRBJ1-6; tentative D call: TRBD1 (6 bases). The CDR3 length is 13 residues. Trimming stripped 2 bases from V and 7 bases from J, with 7 bases between. Germline CDR1 is SGHRS and CDR2 is YFSETQ.

This clone was seen only a few times. The CDR3 here is CATGTGRNTEAFF. The CDR3 DNA reads as TGTGCCACCGGGACAGGGAGGAACACTGAAGCTTTCTTT. The chain recombines TRBV5-4 with TRBJ1-1, with 9 bases identical to TRBD1. The CDR3 consists of 13 residues. V gave up 9 bases and J gave up 1 base; unmatched junction bases: 4. Germline V lookup: CDR1 SGHNT, CDR2 YYREEE (reference sequence).

The rearrangement links TRBV3-1 (or the pseudogene TRBV3-2) to TRBJ2-7, with 7 bases fitting TRBD1. The CDR3 extends over 14 amino acids. The junction had 3 bases not matched to a gene; V was cut back by 3 bases and J by 1 base. Germline V gene sequence: CDR1 LGHDT, CDR2 YNNKEL (reference sequence). The CDR3 region has the DNA TGTGCCAGCAGCCAGAGACAGGGTTCCTACGAGCAGTACTTC. It specifies CASSQRQGSYEQYF.

The chain couples TRBV29-1 to TRBJ1-1; D gene unclear. Germline-derived CDR1 and CDR2 are SQVTM and ANQGSEA. Trimming cost V 5 bases and J 0 bases, with 13 bases left between them. The CDR3 has 14 amino acids. Here the CDR3 DNA reads TGCAGCGTTCCAAGCGGGGTCATGAACACTGAAGCTTTCTTT. Encoded protein: CSVPSGVMNTEAFF.

The chain is built from TRBV5-5 and TRBJ1-4; D may be TRBD1 (5 bases). Germline loops: CDR1 SGHKS, CDR2 YYEKEE (reference sequence). Trimming stripped 1 base from V and 5 bases from J, with 9 bases between. The CDR3 spans 14 residues. The CDR3 here is CASSLNAGNEKLFF. CDR3 coding DNA: TGTGCCAGCAGCTTGAACGCAGGGAATGAAAAACTGTTTTTT. The full variable domain, in which reference TRBV5-5 and TRBJ1-4 provide the parts outside the CDR3, is DAGVTQSPTHLIKTRGQQVTLRCSPISGHKSVSWYQQVLGQGPQFIFQYYEKEERGRGNFPDRFSARQFPNYSSELNVNALLLGDSALYLCASSLNAGNEKLFFGSGTQLSVL.